Each of the 27 T cell receptor beta chains below was sequenced from the same sample in a study of beta chain bispecific antibodies for T cell cancers. General study results and limits: The leukemia cells, rather than normal T cells, gave most of the targeted TRBV signal. Anti-TRBV12 exposure, compared with anti-CD19, reduced the TRBV12-3 proportion of TRBV signal by around 99%.

These receptors have no identified antigens. Blood mononuclear cells were expanded for 3 days using either OKT3 anti-CD3 antibody or CD3/CD28 beads. TCRdb processed the 5' RACE reads anew with MiXCR; each CDR3 protein has one entry. The repertoire has tens of thousands of distinct CDR3 sequences, 2% to 2.5% of them found once; the top ten carry under 5.5%. Sequenced here: healthy donor T cells cultured with leukemia cells, sampled from a culture containing a bispecific antibody targeting TCR Vbeta12. The receptors stem from a human donor in good health. Some clones in this sample may be carry-over from other donors' samples.

Ten or more counts support this clonotype. The chain has TRBV7-9 and TRBJ1-6; maybe TRBD1 (5 bases). The CDR3 runs to 12 residues. Trimming removed 1 base at V and 10 bases at J, with 5 bases between. Germline loops: CDR1 SEHNR, CDR2 FQNEAQ (reference sequence). The CDR3 DNA reads TGTGCCAGCAGCTTAGGGGACTCACCCCTCCACTTT. It codes for CASSLGDSPLHF. Full variable domain (missing parts from reference TRBV7-9 and TRBJ1-6): DTGVSQNPRHKITKRGQNVTFRCDPISEHNRLYWYRQTLGQGPEFLTYFQNEAQLEKSRLLSDRFSAERPKGSFSTLEIQRTEQGDSAMYLCASSLGDSPLHFGNGTRLTVT.

This clonotype was observed many times. This chain links TRBV5-1 with TRBJ2-6; D is undetermined. V lost 2 bases and J lost 0, with 15 bases in between. There are 18 residues in the CDR3. Germline CDR1 SGHRS, CDR2 YFSETQ. For the CDR3, the DNA is TGCGCCAGCAGCTTTGGGGTAACTTCCGGCTCTGGGGCCAACGTCCTGACTTTC. Translation: CASSFGVTSGSGANVLTF.

This clonotype was detected ten times or more. The genes are TRBV28 and TRBJ1-1; TRBD1 aligns across 7 bases. The CDR3 loop spans 14 amino acids. Germline V CDR1 and CDR2: MDHEN, SYDVKM. With V trimmed by 3 bases and J by 4 bases, 5 bases remained unmatched. CDR3 protein: CASSFRGGFTEAFF. Written as DNA, the CDR3 is TGTGCCAGCAGTTTCAGGGGGGGGTTCACTGAAGCTTTCTTT.

This clonotype was observed a single time. The chain links TRBV27 to TRBJ1-5, with 9 bases aligning to TRBD1. The V segment lost 8 bases and the J segment 7 bases; nucleotides outside the gene matches: 9. Germline loops: CDR1 MNHEY, CDR2 SMNVEV (reference sequence). CDR3 length equals 14 residues. This CDR3 reads CASSTGTGYQPQHF. CDR3 DNA sequence: TGTGCCAGCTCCACCGGGACAGGGTACCAGCCCCAGCATTTT.

In this sample, this clonotype turned up a few times. The rearrangement uses TRBV9 and TRBJ2-5; 8 nucleotides line up with TRBD2. The CDR3 covers 13 residues. V lost 3 bases, J lost 2 bases, and 0 bases stayed unmatched. Germline CDR1 is SGDLS and CDR2 is YYNGEE. CDR3 coding DNA: TGTGCCAGCAGCGAGCGGGGGCAAGAGACCCAGTACTTC. Translation: CASSERGQETQYF.

This clonotype was counted at least ten times. The chain recombines TRBV6-5 with TRBJ2-7, with TRBD1 matching over 11 bases. J gave up 3 bases and V 2 bases, and 3 bases lay outside the gene matches. Germline assignment: CDR1 MNHEY and CDR2 SVGAGI. The CDR3 runs 15 residues. CDR3 in DNA: TGTGCCAGCAGTTACCATGGGACAGGGGGCTACGAGCAGTACTTC. This sequence encodes CASSYHGTGGYEQYF.

This clonotype was seen repeatedly, ten times or more. The rearrangement joins TRBV28 to TRBJ1-4; unclear D gene. The CDR3 has 11 residues. V was pared by 6 bases and J by 7 bases, with 6 bases between. Germline V gives CDR1 MDHEN, CDR2 SYDVKM. CDR3 in DNA: TGTGCCAGCAGCTACCGTGAAAAACTGTTTTTT. As protein: CASSYREKLFF.

This clonotype was counted ten times or more. The V gene is TRBV6-9, the J gene TRBJ1-5; 7 bases fit TRBD1. Germline CDR1 reads MNHGY; CDR2 reads SVAAGI. J lost 3 bases, V lost 4 bases, and 9 bases had no gene match. The CDR3 totals 16 residues. CDR3 in amino acids: CASSLTLGQVNQPQHF. CDR3 nucleotide sequence: TGTGCCAGCAGTTTGACCTTAGGACAGGTCAATCAGCCCCAGCATTTT.

This clonotype has ten or more counts. The rearrangement uses TRBV7-8 and TRBJ2-1, with 10 positions matching TRBD2. J lost 5 bases, V lost 5 bases, and 6 bases had no gene match. This CDR3 region has 15 residues. CDR1 is SGHVS, CDR2 FQNEAQ, per germline. The CDR3 region is CASSPVAGGNNEQFF. Here the CDR3 DNA reads TGTGCCAGCAGCCCCGTAGCGGGGGGTAACAATGAGCAGTTCTTC.

This clonotype was counted at least ten times. V usage is TRBV15 and J usage is TRBJ1-2; tentatively, D is TRBD1 (6 bases). This CDR3 spans 18 amino acids. With 3 bases removed from V and 4 bases from J, the gap between germline ends came to 24 bases. Germline V gene data show CDR1 as LNHNV and CDR2 as YYDKDF (reference sequence). The CDR3 nucleotides are TGTGCCACCAGCAGCCATCAGGAGGGACACCAGAATCCCTATGGCTACACCTTC. Translation: CATSSHQEGHQNPYGYTF.

This clonotype was counted at least ten times. This rearrangement joins TRBV7-9 to TRBJ2-1, with D perhaps TRBD1 (6 bases). The germline CDR1 and CDR2 sequences are SEHNR and FQNEAQ (reference sequence). The CDR3 spans 12 residues. Deletions cut 7 bases from V and 8 bases from J, with 12 bases between. Here the CDR3 DNA reads TGTGCCAGCACACAGGGTTGGGATGAGCAGTTCTTC. Protein: CASTQGWDEQFF.

At least ten counts were recorded for this clonotype. This rearrangement joins TRBV10-3 to TRBJ2-7; possible D gene TRBD1, 6 bases. Germline CDR1 reads ENHRY; CDR2 reads SYGVKD. The V end lost 3 bases, the J end lost 5 bases, and 11 bases lay between the germline ends. The CDR3 runs to 13 residues. CDR3 residues: CAISEGGGHEQYF. CDR3 DNA: TGTGCCATCAGTGAAGGGGGTGGCCACGAGCAGTACTTC.

This clonotype has a count of ten or more. The chain has TRBV9 and TRBJ1-6, with D tentatively TRBD1 (6 bases). The CDR3 loop spans 16 amino acids. Germline lookup yields CDR1 SGDLS and CDR2 YYNGEE. Trimming left V 0 bases short and J 2 bases short, with 9 bases between. The CDR3 DNA reads as TGTGCCAGCAGCGTAGACGGGACACCCTATAATTCACCCCTCCACTTT. It translates to CASSVDGTPYNSPLHF.

This clonotype came up many times. The J gene is TRBJ2-5, the V gene TRBV3-1, with D unclear. CDR3 length: 14 residues. Trimming pared 0 bases from V and 5 bases from J, leaving 10 bases between. Germline V CDR1 and CDR2: LGHDT, YNNKEL (reference sequence). The CDR3 DNA is TGTGCCAGCAGCCAAGATAGAGAGTCGGAGACCCAGTACTTC. This gives the protein CASSQDRESETQYF.

Relative to its sample, this clonotype is medium-sized. The chain recombines TRBV2 with TRBJ2-1; 7 nucleotides match TRBD2. Germline-derived CDR1 and CDR2 are SNHLY and FYNNEI. Trimming at V came to 5 bases and at J to 4 bases, leaving 5 bases not matched to a gene. The length of the CDR3 is 14 residues. CDR3 DNA sequence: TGTGCCAGCAGTAGAGCGGGATATTACAATGAGCAGTTCTTC. Translation gives CASSRAGYYNEQFF.

This clonotype has at least ten counts. The chain couples TRBV10-3 to TRBJ1-6; TRBD1 might be the D (5 bases). Between the trimmed V and J ends, which lost 6 bases and 7 bases, there was a span of 13 bases. The CDR3 sequence is 14 residues long. CDR1 and CDR2 (germline): ENHRY, SYGVKD. CDR3 nucleotide sequence: TGTGCCATCAGCGACATGGGGCCCAATTCACCCCTCCACTTT. Translation: CAISDMGPNSPLHF.

This clonotype came up many times. The chain is built from TRBV5-6 and TRBJ2-7; possibly TRBD2 for D (5 bases). The V end was cut by 4 bases, the J end by 2 bases, with 7 bases between. Germline V gives CDR1 SGHDT, CDR2 YYEEEE. CDR3 length equals 12 residues. CDR3 DNA sequence: TGTGCCAGCAGCGGAGGACCCTACGAGCAGTACTTC. This sequence encodes CASSGGPYEQYF.

This clonotype appeared many times. The chain carries TRBV20-1 and TRBJ2-1, with 7 bases identical to TRBD1. J lost 9 bases, V lost 4 bases, and 6 bases had no gene match. The CDR3 is 12 amino acids. Germline V lookup: CDR1 DFQATT, CDR2 SNEGSKA (reference sequence). The CDR3 DNA follows: TGCAGTGCTACAACAGGGGCGGGTGAGCAGTTCTTC. Translated, it gives CSATTGAGEQFF.

This clonotype was counted only a few times. The V call is TRBV7-9, the J call TRBJ2-2; D gene unclear. Trimming took 5 bases from V and 6 from J, leaving 10 bases between them. The CDR3 runs 13 residues. The germline V gene encodes CDR1 SEHNR and CDR2 FQNEAQ (reference sequence). The CDR3 DNA reads TGTGCCAGCAGCATGTCCCCCCCCGGGGAGCTGTTTTTT. Translating it yields CASSMSPPGELFF. The full variable domain, with the rest looked up from reference TRBV7-9 and TRBJ2-2, is DTGVSQNPRHKITKRGQNVTFRCDPISEHNRLYWYRQTLGQGPEFLTYFQNEAQLEKSRLLSDRFSAERPKGSFSTLEIQRTEQGDSAMYLCASSMSPPGELFFGEGSRLTVL.

This clonotype came up many times. The rearrangement joins TRBV27 to TRBJ2-1; TRBD2 might be the D (6 bases). Between the trimmed V and J ends, which lost 4 bases and 3 bases, there was a span of 19 bases. CDR1 and CDR2 from the germline V gene are MNHEY and SMNVEV (reference sequence). The CDR3 extends over 17 amino acids. CDR3 nucleotide sequence: TGTGCCAGCAGTTCCACCGGCGGAGGGGACTTCTACAATGAGCAGTTCTTC. Protein sequence: CASSSTGGGDFYNEQFF.

This clonotype was counted many times. The chain is built from TRBV3-1 and TRBJ2-7, with 7 bases that match TRBD1. Per germline, CDR1 LGHDT and CDR2 YNNKEL (reference sequence). The CDR3 covers 14 residues. With 3 bases clipped from V and 4 bases from J, the junction kept 6 bases outside the gene matches. The CDR3 is CASSQSTGTYEQYF. DNA for the CDR3: TGTGCCAGCAGCCAGTCGACAGGGACATACGAGCAGTACTTC.

This clonotype was found many times. The chain recombines TRBV15 with TRBJ2-4; possibly TRBD1 or TRBD2 for D (5 bases each). Germline V CDR1 and CDR2: LNHNV, YYDKDF (reference sequence). V lost 5 bases to trimming and J lost 7 bases, with 15 bases between them. CDR3 length: 14 residues. The CDR3 loop reads CATSGGPWENIQYF. CDR3 in DNA: TGTGCCACCAGCGGGGGACCGTGGGAGAACATTCAGTACTTC.

The chain is built from TRBV6-5 and TRBJ2-1, with 8 bases that match TRBD2. Germline CDR1 is MNHEY and CDR2 is SVGAGI. CDR3 size: 16 residues. The V gene end was trimmed by 4 bases and the J gene end by 2 bases; junction bases not matched to a gene: 7. The CDR3, as DNA: TGTGCCAGCAGTTTGACTAGCGAACCCGCCTACAATGAGCAGTTCTTC. It is translated as CASSLTSEPAYNEQFF.

This clonotype was seen ten or more times. This sequence joins TRBV10-2 and TRBJ2-3; 7 nucleotides match TRBD2. Per germline, CDR1 WSHSY and CDR2 SAAADI. With V trimmed by 10 bases and J by 1 base, 5 bases remained unmatched. The CDR3 extends over 13 amino acids. The CDR3 region has the DNA TGCGCCATCTTCGCGGGGGGCACAGATACGCAGTATTTT. Residues: CAIFAGGTDTQYF.

This clonotype was seen at least ten times. The chain uses TRBV5-1 and TRBJ2-7; D not certain. The CDR3 is made up of 13 amino acids. Trimming shortened V by 2 bases and J by 3 bases, and 9 bases separated the two germline ends. Germline V CDR1 and CDR2: SGHRS, YFSETQ. The CDR3 DNA sequence: TGCGCCAGCAGCTTCCGGACGGACTACGAGCAGTACTTC. This translates into CASSFRTDYEQYF.

This clonotype came up many times. The chain links TRBV7-9 to TRBJ2-3; 8 positions agree with TRBD1. CDR3 length: 15 residues. CDR1 and CDR2 (germline): SEHNR, FQNEAQ (reference sequence). Trimming at V came to 0 bases and at J to 5 bases, leaving 4 bases not matched to a gene. The CDR3 region has the DNA TGTGCCAGCAGCTTAGCCCAGGGGGCGGAAGATACGCAGTATTTT. Translating gives CASSLAQGAEDTQYF.

This clonotype was recorded at least ten times. The chain combines TRBV24-1 with TRBJ2-1; 7 bases match TRBD2. J was trimmed by 9 bases and V by 0 bases; bases with no gene match: 1. The length of the CDR3 is 13 residues. CDR1 KGHDR and CDR2 SFDVKD come from the germline V gene. The CDR3 is CATSDLPGGEQFF. The CDR3 DNA sequence: TGTGCCACCAGTGATTTGCCGGGGGGTGAGCAGTTCTTC.